Described below is a single TCR beta chain sequence and its context. What it recognizes is unknown. This entry belongs to a study of vaccination and CD4 T cells after COVID-19. Study context: Nasal swab PCR had detected SARS-CoV-2 in convalescent patients, several mild and one severe. The stimulus for the cells was overlapping spike peptides derived from SARS-CoV-2, HCoV-NL63, HCoV-OC43 and HCoV-229E. Study-level results: Median counts of SARS-CoV-2-reactive clonotypes increased from roughly 21 to 40; this difference was not significant.

Treatment described: roughly 10-day PBMC culture with coronavirus spike peptide pools or control peptides (ViraFEST assay). With peptide pools, ViraFEST first expanded antigen-specific T cells and afterwards sequenced their TCRs. Sequenced with the Oncomine TCR Beta short-read assay was DNA taken from cultured CD4+ T cells. MiXCR, run by TCRdb on the PCR reads, gives a single entry per CDR3 protein. This table holds approximately 12,000 distinct CDR3 sequences, 40% to 60% found once. Trimming shortened V by 7 bases and J by 4 bases, and 16 bases separated the two germline ends. From germline, CDR1 is DFQATT and CDR2 SNEGSKA (reference sequence). This CDR3 has 13 amino acids.

Sequencing was performed on CD4+ T cells from blood, cultured in vitro. The rearrangement uses TRBV20-1 and TRBJ2-5; weak D call: TRBD2 (5 bases). The clonotype originates from a human donor who had recovered from COVID-19. The CDR3 is CSGVGGVGETQYF. The CDR3 nucleotides read TGCAGTGGGGTTGGAGGAGTGGGAGAGACCCAGTACTTC.